A single sample is the source of the 27 T cell receptor beta chains below, sequenced in a study of regulatory T cells in long-lasting Graves disease. Time point reported: newly diagnosed GD, antithyroid drugs for less than 3 months. PBMCs were the source of the RNA used for TCR sequencing. The TCR beta library used iRepertoire HTBI primers with Arm-PCR amplification of CDR3. TCRdb re-called the multiplex PCR reads with MiXCR, one entry per CDR3 protein. The sample has around 470,000 distinct CDR3 sequences, roughly 15% seen once. This same sample was also part of a study on T cells in Graves' hyperthyroidism and ophthalmopathy.

Sequenced here: peripheral blood mononuclear cells (PBMCs), sampled at new diagnosis, from a patient treated with antithyroid drugs. These receptors came from a woman aged 45-59 years with Graves disease.

This clonotype has only one observation. A much larger clone is a single base away; this may be a read error. The conserved final phenylalanine or tryptophan is absent from the CDR3, which likely points to a read error. V usage is TRBV5-8 and J usage is TRBJ1-2, with 10 bases aligning to TRBD1. The CDR3 has 15 residues. Germline V gene data show CDR1 as SGHTS and CDR2 as YDEGEE. Trimming cost V 4 bases and J 5 bases; bases outside gene matches: 8. The CDR3 bases are TGTGCCAGCAGCGAAAAGGGACAGGGGCGGTATGGCTACACCCTC. Residues: CASSEKGQGRYGYTL.

The gene calls are TRBV4-1 and TRBJ1-5; 7 bases fit TRBD1. Trimming removed 2 bases from V and 3 bases from J; junction bases left unmatched: 1. The CDR3 covers 14 residues. Per the germline V gene, CDR1 is MGHRA and CDR2 is YSYEKL. The CDR3 loop reads CASSQTGVNQPQHF. In DNA form, the CDR3 reads TGCGCCAGCAGCCAAACAGGGGTCAATCAGCCCCAGCATTTT.

V is TRBV6-1 and J is TRBJ2-1; 12 bases are a match to TRBD2. The CDR3 is 15 residues long. Looked up from germline, CDR1 is MNHNS and CDR2 is SASEGT. Germline trimming cut 8 bases from V and 10 bases from J; bases unmatched to any gene: 12. This CDR3 is CASGGTSGRPPEQFF. The CDR3 nucleotides read TGTGCCAGCGGGGGGACTAGCGGGCGGCCGCCGGAGCAGTTCTTC.

This clonotype showed up many times. This chain connects TRBV19 to TRBJ2-7; 9 bases are shared with TRBD1. The germline gives CDR1 LNHDA, CDR2 SQIVND (reference sequence). After removal of 4 bases from V and 4 bases from J, the junction contained 5 bases not matched to a gene. The CDR3 runs 14 residues. The CDR3 DNA is TGTGCCAGTAGTACCGGGACAGGGAGATACGAGCAGTACTTC. This translates into CASSTGTGRYEQYF.

This clonotype was seen a few times. The CDR3 sequence is CASNTPGGGEKLFF. As DNA, the CDR3 is TGCGCCAGCAACACGCCCGGGGGGGGAGAAAAACTGTTTTTT. The J gene is TRBJ1-4, the V gene TRBV4-1; tentatively, D is TRBD1 (5 bases). CDR1 is MGHRA and CDR2 is YSYEKL in the germline V gene. This CDR3 has 14 residues. V lost 7 bases and J lost 8, with 17 bases in between.

To note about this clonotype: It is likely a read error: a sequence one base away is far more abundant. The CDR3 DNA reads as TGTGCCAGCAGCGTCAAGCTAGCGGGAGTGAATTCCTACGAGCAGTTCTTC. Amino acid sequence: CASSVKLAGVNSYEQFF. The chain joins TRBV28 to TRBJ2-1; 10 bases map to TRBD2. The CDR3 extends over 17 amino acids. V shed 6 bases, J shed 10 bases, and the junction held 18 bases outside the gene matches. CDR1 and CDR2 from the germline V gene are MDHEN and SYDVKM. The full variable domain, rest sourced from reference TRBV28 and TRBJ2-1, is DVKVTQSSRYLVKRTGEKVFLECVQDMDHENMFWYRQDPGLGLRLIYFSYDVKMKEKGDIPEGYSVSREKKERFSLILESASTNQTSMYLCASSVKLAGVNSYEQFFGPGTRLTVL.

The table lists this clonotype with many counts. The rearrangement links TRBV28 to TRBJ1-2; D uncertain. CDR1 is MDHEN and CDR2 is SYDVKM in the germline V gene. The CDR3 is 14 amino acids. Trimming cost V 7 bases and J 0 bases, with 12 bases left between them. The chain's CDR3 is CASKLDTANYGYTF. The CDR3 bases are TGTGCCAGCAAACTAGACACCGCTAACTATGGCTACACCTTC.

This clonotype has a count of ten or more. The gene calls are TRBV10-3 and TRBJ2-7; D is perhaps TRBD1 or TRBD2 (5 bases each). Germline V CDR1 and CDR2: ENHRY, SYGVKD. Trimming pared 8 bases from V and 9 bases from J, leaving 23 bases between. This CDR3 comprises 14 residues. The CDR3 coding sequence is TGTGCCATCGGGGACGGGGATAACCACCTAGGGCAGTACTTC. This encodes CAIGDGDNHLGQYF.

This chain uses TRBV5-1 with TRBJ2-2; D is possibly TRBD2 (6 bases). CDR1 is SGHRS and CDR2 is YFSETQ in the germline V gene. The CDR3 has 15 residues. V dropped 1 base and J dropped 2 bases, with 9 bases sitting between them. The CDR3 DNA sequence: TGCGCCAGCAGCTTGCAGGGACTCAACACCGGGGAGCTGTTTTTT. Protein product: CASSLQGLNTGELFF.

There are a few counts of this clonotype. The gene calls are TRBV7-9 and TRBJ2-7; no reliable D call. This CDR3 has 16 amino acids. V shed 4 bases and J shed 1 base, with 17 bases lying between them. Per germline, CDR1 SEHNR and CDR2 FQNEAQ (reference sequence). The CDR3 region has the DNA TGTGCCAGCAGCTCAGGATTCCGGGTCTCTTCCTACGAGCAGTACTTC. It yields the protein CASSSGFRVSSYEQYF.

This clonotype has ten or more counts. The chain couples TRBV6-2 or TRBV6-3 to TRBJ2-3; 11 bases match TRBD2. Germline CDR1 MNHEY, CDR2 SVGEGT. J was trimmed by 0 bases and V by 2 bases; bases with no gene match: 19. The CDR3 is 22 amino acids. Here the CDR3 reads CASSYPTSGREGGPTSTDTQYF. In DNA, the CDR3 is TGTGCCAGCAGTTACCCTACTAGCGGGAGAGAAGGGGGGCCGACTAGCACAGATACGCAGTATTTT.

On this clonotype: A much larger clone lies a single base off, so this may be a read error. The chain couples TRBV30 to TRBJ2-1; D call uncertain. Germline V lookup: CDR1 GTSNPN, CDR2 SVGIG (reference sequence). The CDR3 consists of 13 residues. CDR3 bases: TGTGCCTGGAGTTCCGAGAGCAACAATGAGCAGCTCTTC. This sequence encodes CAWSSESNNEQLF.

This clonotype was seen a handful of times. The chain is built from TRBV10-3 and TRBJ2-3; no clear D gene. Germline CDR1 reads ENHRY; CDR2 reads SYGVKD. The V and J ends lost 3 bases and 0 bases respectively, with 10 bases between them. This CDR3 has 15 residues. In nucleotides, the CDR3 is TGTGCCATCAGTGACGGCTCAGTTAGCACAGATACGCAGTATTTT. Translating it yields CAISDGSVSTDTQYF.

As concerns this clonotype: This likely reflects a read error, since a far larger clone is one base away. V usage is TRBV7-2 and J usage is TRBJ2-3; 7 nucleotides agree with TRBD1. V gave up 8 bases and J gave up 0 bases; unmatched junction bases: 17. The CDR3 loop spans 18 amino acids. Germline V lookup: CDR1 SGHTA, CDR2 FQGNSA. In nucleotides, the CDR3 is TGTGCCAGCGGCGCAAACCTCGGGACAGCCACTAGCACAGATACGCAGTATTTT. It is translated as CASGANLGTATSTDTQYF.

This clonotype has a handful of counts. CDR3 sequence (DNA): TGTGCCTGGACACAGGGCCCCAGGGCCTCTGGAAACACCATATATTTT. Translating it yields CAWTQGPRASGNTIYF. V gene TRBV30 combines with J gene TRBJ1-3; maybe TRBD1 (6 bases). This CDR3 has 16 residues. Per germline, CDR1 GTSNPN and CDR2 SVGIG (reference sequence). Between the trimmed V and J ends, which lost 4 bases and 0 bases, there was a span of 16 bases.

The table lists this clonotype with many counts. This rearrangement joins TRBV5-1 to TRBJ1-1, with no clear D. The CDR3 runs 17 residues. V lost 0 bases and J lost 0, with 15 bases in between. Germline CDR1 is SGHRS and CDR2 is YFSETQ. The CDR3 region has the DNA TGCGCCAGCAGCTTGGCCGTAGACACCTACATGAACACTGAAGCTTTCTTT. Encoded protein: CASSLAVDTYMNTEAFF.

This clonotype was recorded many times. The V and J genes are TRBV10-3 and TRBJ2-7; TRBD2 agrees at 15 bases. V lost 3 bases and J lost 1; bases outside the gene matches: 7. This CDR3 comprises 18 residues. Germline V gene sequence: CDR1 ENHRY, CDR2 SYGVKD. CDR3: CAISDPRGTSGRSYEQYF. The CDR3 region has the DNA TGTGCCATCAGTGACCCCCGGGGGACTAGCGGGAGGTCCTACGAGCAGTACTTC.

This clonotype showed up many times. The V call is TRBV14, the J call TRBJ2-1; no definite D call. V was clipped by 4 bases and J by 0 bases, with 13 bases between them. The CDR3 extends over 16 amino acids. CDR1 is SGHDN and CDR2 is FVKESK in the germline V gene. CDR3 sequence: CASSRRYERSYNEQFF. As DNA, the CDR3 is TGTGCCAGCAGCCGAAGATATGAGCGCTCCTACAATGAGCAGTTCTTC.

The rearrangement joins TRBV7-9 to TRBJ2-3; 12 bases are a match to TRBD2. Germline V gene lookup returns CDR1 SEHNR and CDR2 FQNEAQ (reference sequence). V gave up 2 bases and J gave up 5 bases; unmatched junction bases: 11. This CDR3 comprises 18 residues. The CDR3 region is CASSLTSRPSGRGDTQYF. Written as DNA, the CDR3 is TGTGCCAGCAGCTTAACCTCCCGGCCTAGCGGGAGGGGAGATACGCAGTATTTT.

This clonotype was seen repeatedly, ten times or more. The chain is built from TRBV3-1 and TRBJ1-1; D gene unclear. Germline V CDR1 and CDR2: LGHDT, YNNKEL (reference sequence). Trimming left V 1 base short and J 3 bases short, with 9 bases between. CDR3 size: 14 residues. This chain's CDR3 is CASSQVWRDTEAFF. CDR3 in DNA: TGTGCCAGCAGCCAAGTTTGGCGGGACACTGAAGCTTTCTTT.

This clonotype was counted only a few times. The chain employs TRBV12-3 or TRBV12-4 and TRBJ2-1; D perhaps matches TRBD1 (6 bases). The CDR3 runs 14 residues. Trimming cost V 2 bases and J 8 bases, with 13 bases left between them. DNA for the CDR3: TGTGCCAGCAGTTTACAGGGGCTCGGGGATGAGCAGTTCTTC. As protein: CASSLQGLGDEQFF.

This clonotype was observed at least ten times. The J gene is TRBJ2-1, the V gene TRBV9, with 10 bases lining up with TRBD2. The CDR3 totals 15 residues. Germline loops: CDR1 SGDLS, CDR2 YYNGEE. The V segment lost 3 bases and the J segment 4 bases; nucleotides outside the gene matches: 4. CDR3 sequence reads: CASSGGLAEYNEQFF. CDR3 in DNA: TGTGCCAGCAGCGGTGGACTAGCGGAGTACAATGAGCAGTTCTTC.

V gene TRBV19 combines with J gene TRBJ2-2; D not certain. Trimming cost V 3 bases and J 6 bases, with 11 bases left between them. The CDR3 length is 14 residues. The germline V gene has CDR1 LNHDA and CDR2 SQIVND (reference sequence). The CDR3 nucleotides read TGTGCCAGTAGTATGGCAGGTTATTCCGGGGAGCTGTTTTTT. It translates to CASSMAGYSGELFF.

CDR3 nucleotide sequence: TGCGCCAGCAGCTTGGAACCACACGACTCTGGAAACACCATATATTTT. Protein: CASSLEPHDSGNTIYF. The chain combines TRBV5-1 with TRBJ1-3; the D is unclear. There are 16 residues in the CDR3. Germline V gene lookup returns CDR1 SGHRS and CDR2 YFSETQ. V lost 0 bases and J 0 bases, leaving 10 bases between the germline ends.

This clonotype came up many times. The chain is built from TRBV6-2 or TRBV6-3 and TRBJ2-1, with TRBD2 matching 10 bases. The CDR3 contains 15 residues. Germline CDR1 MNHEY, CDR2 SVGEGT. Trimming took 6 bases from V and 2 from J; bases not matched to a gene: 4. In DNA, the CDR3 is TGTGCCAGCAGATTAGCGGGAGGTGCCTACAATGAGCAGTTCTTC. Protein sequence: CASRLAGGAYNEQFF.

This clonotype was observed once. A clone one base away is much larger, so this may be a read error. The chain carries TRBV13 and TRBJ2-1; D is ambiguous. V lost 8 bases to trimming and J lost 10 bases, with 18 bases between them. Looked up from germline, CDR1 is PRHDT and CDR2 is FYEKMQ (reference sequence). The CDR3 consists of 13 residues. CDR3 coding DNA: TGTGCCAGCTCCAAGCCCGACCTCTACGAGCAGTTCTTC. This sequence encodes CASSKPDLYEQFF.

This clonotype was found a few times. V is TRBV7-2 and J is TRBJ2-4; 12 positions match TRBD2. Unmatched junction bases numbered 4, after V lost 4 bases and J lost 0 bases. The CDR3 has 17 amino acids. Germline V gene data show CDR1 as SGHTA and CDR2 as FQGNSA. CDR3 nucleotides: TGTGCCAGCAGCTCCGGACTAGCGGGGCTAGCCAAAAACATTCAGTACTTC. This translates into CASSSGLAGLAKNIQYF.